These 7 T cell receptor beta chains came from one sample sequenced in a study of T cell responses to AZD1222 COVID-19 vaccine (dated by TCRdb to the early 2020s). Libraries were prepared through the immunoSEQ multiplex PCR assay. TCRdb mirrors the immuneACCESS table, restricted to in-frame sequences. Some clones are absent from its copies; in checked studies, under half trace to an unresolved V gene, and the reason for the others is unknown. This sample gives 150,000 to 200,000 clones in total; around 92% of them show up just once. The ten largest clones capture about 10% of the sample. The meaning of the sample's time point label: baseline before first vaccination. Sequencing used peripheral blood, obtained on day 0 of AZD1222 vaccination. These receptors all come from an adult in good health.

This chain's CDR3 is CACVQRDRHTYEQYF. CDR3 in DNA: TGTGCCTGCGTCCAACGGGACAGGCACACCTACGAGCAGTACTTC. The J gene is TRBJ2-7, the V gene TRBV30; 8 bases line up with TRBD1. V gave up 6 bases and J gave up 2 bases; unmatched junction bases: 12. CDR3 size: 15 residues. Germline lookup yields CDR1 GTSNPN and CDR2 SVGIG (reference sequence).

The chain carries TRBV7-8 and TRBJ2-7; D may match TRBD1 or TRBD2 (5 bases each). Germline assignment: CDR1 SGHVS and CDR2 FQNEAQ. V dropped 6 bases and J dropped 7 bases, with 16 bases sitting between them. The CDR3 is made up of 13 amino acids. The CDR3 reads CASRGPLAEEQYV. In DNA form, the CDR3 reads TGTGCCAGCAGGGGACCCCTCGCGGAAGAGCAGTACGTC.

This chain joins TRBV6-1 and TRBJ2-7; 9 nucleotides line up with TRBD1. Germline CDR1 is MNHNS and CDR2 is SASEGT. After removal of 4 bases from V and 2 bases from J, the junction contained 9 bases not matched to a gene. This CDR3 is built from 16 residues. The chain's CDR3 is CASSVSTGGLTYEQYV. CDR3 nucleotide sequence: TGTGCCAGCAGTGTCAGCACAGGGGGCCTCACCTACGAGCAGTACGTC.

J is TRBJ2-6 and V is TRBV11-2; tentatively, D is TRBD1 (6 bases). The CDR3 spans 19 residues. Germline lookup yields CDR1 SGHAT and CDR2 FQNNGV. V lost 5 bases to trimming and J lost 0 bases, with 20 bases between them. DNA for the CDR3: TGTGCCAGCAGCGCCAGGGACACTCAAGACCACTCTGGGGCCAACGTCCTGACTTTC. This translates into CASSARDTQDHSGANVLTF.

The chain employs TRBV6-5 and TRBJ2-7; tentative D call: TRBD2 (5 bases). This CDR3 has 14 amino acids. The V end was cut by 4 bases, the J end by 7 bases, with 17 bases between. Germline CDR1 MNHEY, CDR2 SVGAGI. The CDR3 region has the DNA TGTGCCAGCAGTTCCAGCCTGCGGGTAGAGGAGCAGTACTTC. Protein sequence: CASSSSLRVEEQYF.

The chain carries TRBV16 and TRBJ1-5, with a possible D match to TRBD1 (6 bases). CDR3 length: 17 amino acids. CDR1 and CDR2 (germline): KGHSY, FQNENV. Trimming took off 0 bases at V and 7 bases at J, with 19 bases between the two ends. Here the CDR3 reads CASSQSAGPGAYQPQHF. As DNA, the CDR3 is TGTGCCAGCAGCCAATCCGCAGGCCCAGGGGCATACCAGCCCCAGCATTTT.

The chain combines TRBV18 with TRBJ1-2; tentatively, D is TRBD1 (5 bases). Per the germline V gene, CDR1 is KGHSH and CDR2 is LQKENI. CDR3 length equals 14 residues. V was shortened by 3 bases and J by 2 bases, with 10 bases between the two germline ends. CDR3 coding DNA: TGTGCCAGCTCACCTGGGGGTGAGAACTATGGCTACACCTTC. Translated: CASSPGGENYGYTF.